This TCR beta chain appears in the sequencing data of a study of T cells in Graves' hyperthyroidism and ophthalmopathy. Study outcomes and limitations: Among clonotypes expanded in thyroid above 0.001, most were also found in blood.

The PBMCs were taken from about 10 ml of fresh peripheral blood. About this clonotype itself: Its antigen is unknown.

What was amplified from RNA transcripts were TCR beta CDR3 regions. Researchers ran a first-round RT-PCR on the TCR CDR3 using the HTBI primer set. TCRdb passed the multiplex PCR reads through MiXCR, listing each CDR3 protein once. In the table there are around 340,000 distinct CDR3 sequences, 15% to 20% of which are singletons. Germline V gene lookup returns CDR1 KGHSH and CDR2 LQKENI. Trimming pared 2 bases from V and 2 bases from J, leaving 6 bases between. CDR3 size: 14 residues. V gene TRBV18 combines with J gene TRBJ2-2; D is unclear. Sequenced sample: blood. This clonotype was sampled from a woman aged 25-40 years with Graves' hyperthyroidism that later progressed to Graves' ophthalmopathy. DNA for the CDR3: TGTGCCAGCTCACCAGCAACCAACACCGGGGAGCTGTTTTTT. It codes for CASSPATNTGELFF.